Shown below are 17 T cell receptor beta chains from a single sample sequenced in a study of T cell responses to AZD1222 COVID-19 vaccine. Produced via immunoSEQ multiplex PCR; TCRdb's table is partial and in-frame only. Of around 140,000 clones in the sample, over 80% were seen once. The sequences come from peripheral blood, collected 28 days after the second AZD1222 dose. Receptor source: an adult who received the AZD1222 COVID-19 vaccine.

This chain links TRBV11-2 with TRBJ2-2; a weak D match, TRBD1 (7 bases). Trimming stripped 3 bases from V and 7 bases from J, with 12 bases between. Germline lookup yields CDR1 SGHAT and CDR2 FQNNGV. The CDR3 loop spans 14 amino acids. For the CDR3, the DNA is TGTGCCAGCAGCTTCAGGGGGGTGGACGGGGAGCTGTTTTTT. Translating it yields CASSFRGVDGELFF.

The chain uses TRBV3-1 (or the pseudogene TRBV3-2) and TRBJ2-3; perhaps TRBD2 as D (6 bases). Trimming shortened V by 0 bases and J by 7 bases, and 20 bases separated the two germline ends. From germline, CDR1 is LGHDT and CDR2 YNNKEL (reference sequence). This CDR3 contains 17 residues. In DNA form, the CDR3 reads TGTGCCAGCAGCCAAGATACTAGAGGGACTTTATCCTATACGCAGTATTTT. Amino acids: CASSQDTRGTLSYTQYF.

The chain couples TRBV11-3 to TRBJ1-4; D is unclear. Trimming cost V 7 bases and J 7 bases, with 10 bases left between them. The length of the CDR3 is 12 residues. Germline lookup yields CDR1 SGHNT and CDR2 YENEEA. This chain's CDR3 is CASTKIGEKLFF. CDR3 in DNA: TGTGCCAGCACCAAAATAGGTGAAAAACTGTTTTTT.

The V call is TRBV5-6, the J call TRBJ1-5, with D hard to call. Germline V gives CDR1 SGHDT, CDR2 YYEEEE. This CDR3 has 15 residues. Trimming shortened V by 2 bases and J by 3 bases, and 12 bases separated the two germline ends. The DNA for the CDR3 is TGTGCCAGCAGCTTTGCTTCGGCTTTCAATCAGCCCCAGCATTTT. It yields the protein CASSFASAFNQPQHF.

The rearrangement uses TRBV6-5 and TRBJ2-7; unclear D gene. V gave up 6 bases and J gave up 7 bases, with 16 bases separating them. Germline assignment: CDR1 MNHEY and CDR2 SVGAGI. This CDR3 is built from 13 residues. The CDR3 DNA follows: TGTGCCAGCAGCAATGACCCACTACGTGAGCAGTACTTC. Its protein is CASSNDPLREQYF.

The V and J genes are TRBV20-1 and TRBJ1-4; D gene uncertain. The CDR3 runs to 10 residues. Germline lookup yields CDR1 DFQATT and CDR2 SNEGSKA (reference sequence). The CDR3 DNA follows: TGCAGCGCTCTTAATGAAAAACTGTTTTTT. As protein: CSALNEKLFF.

CDR3 sequence (DNA): TGTGCTAGTGGTTTGGTAGGGACAGGGGGCGGGTATAGCAATCAGCCCCAGCATTTT. This codes for CASGLVGTGGGYSNQPQHF. The chain has TRBV12-5 and TRBJ1-5, with TRBD1 matching over 12 bases. CDR1 is LGHNT and CDR2 is FRNRAP in the germline V gene. The CDR3 has 19 residues. Germline trimming cut 0 bases from V and 0 bases from J; bases unmatched to any gene: 6.

The chain employs TRBV2 and TRBJ2-5, with D possibly TRBD2 on 5 matching bases. The CDR3 extends over 15 amino acids. In germline, CDR1 is SNHLY, CDR2 FYNNEI. V lost 2 bases to trimming and J lost 4 bases, with 14 bases between them. CDR3 amino acids: CASSETRVIPETQYF. CDR3 sequence (DNA): TGTGCCAGCAGTGAAACTAGGGTCATCCCAGAGACCCAGTACTTC.

The gene calls are TRBV7-2 and TRBJ2-2, with D perhaps TRBD2 (5 bases). The germline gives CDR1 SGHTA, CDR2 FQGNSA. The V and J ends lost 5 bases and 3 bases respectively, with 10 bases between them. The length of the CDR3 is 14 residues. CDR3 nucleotide sequence: TGTGCCAGCAGCCCGGGAAGATACACCGGGGAGCTGTTTTTT. It encodes CASSPGRYTGELFF.

This sequence joins TRBV6-4 and TRBJ2-2; the D call may be TRBD1 or TRBD2 (5 bases each). The CDR3 contains 14 residues. Germline CDR1 MRHNA, CDR2 SNTAGT. V was clipped by 8 bases and J by 1 base, with 11 bases between them. The CDR3 nucleotides are TGTGCCAGCTCGAGGGGTGGGAACACCGGGGAGCTGTTTTTT. Its translation: CASSRGGNTGELFF.

The chain uses TRBV27 and TRBJ2-1; D perhaps matches TRBD2 (7 bases). The germline gives CDR1 MNHEY, CDR2 SMNVEV (reference sequence). V lost 7 bases to trimming and J lost 5 bases, with 18 bases between them. The CDR3 runs 15 residues. This CDR3 reads CASNPLAEGDNEQFF. The CDR3 DNA is TGTGCCAGCAACCCTCTAGCGGAGGGGGACAATGAGCAGTTCTTC.

The chain recombines TRBV4-2 with TRBJ1-2; no definite D call. The V end was cut by 1 base, the J end by 5 bases, with 5 bases between. The CDR3 is 12 residues long. The germline CDR1 and CDR2 sequences are LGHNA and YNFKEQ. The CDR3 reads CASSQVSYGYTF. The CDR3 bases are TGTGCCAGCAGCCAAGTAAGTTATGGCTACACCTTC.

J is TRBJ1-5 and V is TRBV9; D is unclear. CDR3 length equals 14 residues. Trimming pared 3 bases from V and 2 bases from J, leaving 9 bases between. The germline gives CDR1 SGDLS, CDR2 YYNGEE. CDR3 loop: CASSGGSGNQPQHF. CDR3 in DNA: TGTGCCAGCAGCGGCGGGTCCGGCAATCAGCCCCAGCATTTT.

This clone is medium-sized. This chain uses TRBV4-1 with TRBJ2-1; 7 bases align to TRBD2. The J segment lost 6 bases and the V segment lost 5 bases, leaving 7 bases of the junction unmatched. Germline CDR1 and CDR2: MGHRA and YSYEKL. This CDR3 spans 14 amino acids. This chain's CDR3 is CASSVPGGGNEQFF. In DNA, the CDR3 is TGCGCCAGCAGCGTGCCTGGGGGGGGCAATGAGCAGTTCTTC.

V and J are TRBV19 and TRBJ1-1, with unresolved D. The CDR3 loop spans 13 amino acids. The V gene's germline CDR1 is LNHDA and CDR2 SQIVND (reference sequence). The V end was cut by 6 bases, the J end by 0 bases, with 8 bases between. The CDR3: CASSFELNTEAFF. The CDR3 DNA reads as TGTGCCAGTAGCTTTGAATTGAACACTGAAGCTTTCTTT. The complete variable domain, with remaining parts taken from reference TRBV19 and TRBJ1-1, reads DGGITQSPKYLFRKEGQNVTLSCEQNLNHDAMYWYRQDPGQGLRLIYYSQIVNDFQKGDIAEGYSVSREKKESFPLTVTSAQKNPTAFYLCASSFELNTEAFFGQGTRLTVV.

The V gene is TRBV20-1, the J gene TRBJ1-2, with D possibly being TRBD1 (6 bases). The CDR3 is made up of 9 amino acids. Germline V CDR1 and CDR2: DFQATT, SNEGSKA (reference sequence). The CDR3 DNA is TGCAGGTGGGGGCGTGGCTACACCTTC. Encoded protein: CRWGRGYTF.

V and J are TRBV27 and TRBJ2-2, with 9 bases matching TRBD2. V lost 5 bases, J lost 9 bases, and 13 bases stayed unmatched. The length of the CDR3 is 16 residues. CDR1 and CDR2 from the germline V gene are MNHEY and SMNVEV (reference sequence). The CDR3 spells CASSLPPGLASRELFF. DNA of the CDR3: TGTGCCAGCAGTCTGCCACCGGGACTAGCTAGTAGGGAGCTGTTTTTT.